The 27 T cell receptor beta chains listed next were all sequenced from one sample in a study of OX40 agonist ivuxolimab in advanced cancers. Sequencing used immunoSEQ multiplex PCR; TCRdb keeps in-frame clones, though not all of them. The repertoire includes roughly 30,000 clones, 90% of them detected once, and more than 20% sits in the top ten. The sequenced sample was CD4+ or CD8+ T cells sorted from blood, obtained in a trial of the OX40 agonist ivuxolimab. These TCRs come from an adult with an advanced solid tumor such as melanoma, head and neck, liver or kidney cancer.

This clone came up once. J is TRBJ1-4 and V is TRBV2, with D uncertain. Germline CDR1 SNHLY, CDR2 FYNNEI. V was cut by 9 bases and J by 4 bases, with 12 bases left in between. This CDR3 has 13 amino acids. Here the CDR3 DNA reads TGTGCCAGAGAGGGAAAGGGTAATGAAAAACTGTTTTTT. Residues: CAREGKGNEKLFF.

This clone was observed a few times. The chain is built from TRBV27 and TRBJ1-5, with unresolved D. The germline V and J ends were trimmed by 0 bases and 3 bases, with 3 bases remaining between them. This CDR3 contains 13 residues. Per germline, CDR1 MNHEY and CDR2 SMNVEV (reference sequence). This CDR3 reads CASSLSPNQPQHF. CDR3 DNA sequence: TGTGCCAGCAGTTTATCCCCCAATCAGCCCCAGCATTTT.

This clone was found once. The gene calls are TRBV28 and TRBJ1-2; a weak D match, TRBD1 (5 bases). In germline, CDR1 is MDHEN, CDR2 SYDVKM. Trimming took 1 base from V and 4 from J, leaving 7 bases between them. CDR3 length: 13 amino acids. The CDR3 here is CASSLSQGYGYTF. CDR3 nucleotides: TGTGCCAGCAGTTTATCCCAGGGCTATGGCTACACCTTC.

This sequence joins TRBV7-9 and TRBJ2-7, with D maybe TRBD1 (6 bases). The germline CDR1 and CDR2 sequences are SEHNR and FQNEAQ (reference sequence). The V and J ends lost 4 bases and 5 bases respectively, with 9 bases between them. This CDR3 has 12 residues. DNA for the CDR3: TGTGCCAGCAGCTGGACAGAGGACGAGCAGTACTTC. Translated, it gives CASSWTEDEQYF.

The J gene is TRBJ1-3, the V gene TRBV9; D possibly corresponds to TRBD1 (6 bases). The ends were cut back, 3 bases at V and 8 bases at J, with 24 bases in the middle. The CDR3 contains 17 residues. In germline, CDR1 is SGDLS, CDR2 YYNGEE. The CDR3 bases are TGTGCCAGCAGCGCCACATTCCCGTTTAATCCAGGGGACACCATATATTTT. Translation: CASSATFPFNPGDTIYF.

The rearrangement joins TRBV2 to TRBJ1-5; TRBD1 matches 9 bases. V gave up 4 bases and J gave up 0 bases; unmatched junction bases: 10. The germline V gene encodes CDR1 SNHLY and CDR2 FYNNEI. The CDR3 is made up of 18 amino acids. The CDR3, as DNA: TGTGCCAGCAGTGGGTTTATGGGACAGGGTATTAGCAATCAGCCCCAGCATTTT. This encodes CASSGFMGQGISNQPQHF.

V gene TRBV9 combines with J gene TRBJ1-6; 8 bases are shared with TRBD1. Per germline, CDR1 SGDLS and CDR2 YYNGEE. This CDR3 has 16 residues. Trimming at V came to 0 bases and at J to 11 bases, leaving 10 bases not matched to a gene. DNA of the CDR3: TGTGCCAGCAGCGTAGAAGCAGGGGGCGCTTCGGCACCCCTCCACTTT. Amino acid sequence: CASSVEAGGASAPLHF.

The rearrangement links TRBV6-5 to TRBJ1-2, with D uncertain. The germline gives CDR1 MNHEY, CDR2 SVGAGI. This CDR3 is 15 amino acids long. V was shortened by 2 bases and J by 3 bases, with 13 bases between the two germline ends. The CDR3 nucleotides are TGTGCCAGCAGTTACGGTGAGACGGGCTACTATGGCTACACCTTC. It yields the protein CASSYGETGYYGYTF.

The chain joins TRBV10-3 to TRBJ1-2; 8 nucleotides line up with TRBD1. With V trimmed by 0 bases and J by 2 bases, 2 bases remained unmatched. Germline values: CDR1 ENHRY, CDR2 SYGVKD. CDR3 length: 15 amino acids. The CDR3 DNA follows: TGTGCCATCAGTGAGTCCGGGACAGGCAACTATGGCTACACCTTC. Translating it yields CAISESGTGNYGYTF.

The rearrangement uses TRBV27 and TRBJ1-2, with a possible D match to TRBD1 (6 bases). V was shortened by 8 bases and J by 4 bases, with 17 bases between the two germline ends. The CDR3 extends over 14 amino acids. The germline gives CDR1 MNHEY, CDR2 SMNVEV (reference sequence). CDR3 sequence: CASRLAGASYGYTF. CDR3 in DNA: TGTGCCAGCCGCCTCGCGGGGGCGTCCTATGGCTACACCTTC.

The chain employs TRBV19 and TRBJ1-6; weak D call: TRBD1 (6 bases). The CDR3 has 14 amino acids. The germline gives CDR1 LNHDA, CDR2 SQIVND (reference sequence). V was pared by 6 bases and J by 9 bases, with 15 bases between. The CDR3 coding sequence is TGTGCCAGTAGCCTGACAGGATTATTTTCACCCCTCCACTTT. As protein: CASSLTGLFSPLHF.

The J gene is TRBJ1-3, the V gene TRBV30, with unresolved D. V was trimmed by 0 bases and J by 0 bases, leaving 15 bases between them. Germline CDR1 GTSNPN, CDR2 SVGIG (reference sequence). The CDR3 sequence is 17 residues long. CDR3: CAWSVRPDVFSGNTIYF. For the CDR3, the DNA is TGTGCCTGGAGTGTACGCCCAGACGTCTTCTCTGGAAACACCATATATTTT.

This chain uses TRBV4-1 with TRBJ2-7; the D gene is possibly TRBD1 (6 bases). This CDR3 spans 14 amino acids. The V and J ends lost 3 bases and 3 bases respectively, with 12 bases between them. CDR1 is MGHRA, CDR2 YSYEKL, per germline. DNA for the CDR3: TGCGCCAGCAGCCATTCAGGGGCGGACTACGAGCAGTACTTC. It encodes CASSHSGADYEQYF.

V and J are TRBV28 and TRBJ1-1; 9 bases match TRBD1. CDR1 is MDHEN, CDR2 SYDVKM, per germline. This CDR3 spans 15 amino acids. With 7 bases clipped from V and 0 bases from J, the junction kept 6 bases outside the gene matches. This chain's CDR3 is CASKQGADMNTEAFF. The CDR3 DNA sequence: TGTGCCAGCAAACAGGGGGCCGACATGAACACTGAAGCTTTCTTT.

V gene TRBV11-2 combines with J gene TRBJ1-2, with D unresolved. V lost 3 bases to trimming and J lost 0 bases, with 5 bases between them. Germline V gene lookup returns CDR1 SGHAT and CDR2 FQNNGV. The CDR3 totals 13 residues. The CDR3 protein is CASSLSPNYGYTF. The CDR3 coding sequence is TGTGCCAGCAGCTTGAGTCCTAACTATGGCTACACCTTC.

This rearrangement joins TRBV9 to TRBJ2-7, with 8 bases matching TRBD2. CDR1 SGDLS and CDR2 YYNGEE come from the germline V gene. The CDR3 consists of 14 residues. V was pared by 4 bases and J by 4 bases, with 7 bases of the junction left unmatched. The CDR3 is CASSSGGAGYEQYF. The CDR3 nucleotides read TGTGCCAGCAGCTCCGGGGGGGCGGGATACGAGCAGTACTTC.

The V and J genes are TRBV6-5 and TRBJ2-5; D perhaps matches TRBD1 (5 bases). Judging by the DNA end, TRBJ2-7 fits better; the J call may be wrong. Germline loops: CDR1 MNHEY, CDR2 SVGAGI. This CDR3 has 14 amino acids. The CDR3 DNA reads TGTGCCAGCAGTTACGGGCAGGGCAAGTACGAGCAGTACTTC. Its protein is CASSYGQGKYEQYF.

Concerning this clone: Other DNA sequences in this sample translate to the same CDR3. The chain uses TRBV6-1 and TRBJ2-7; the match to TRBD1 covers 9 bases. The CDR3 sequence is 14 residues long. Germline CDR1 and CDR2: MNHNS and SASEGT. Trimming took 9 bases from V and 3 from J; bases not matched to a gene: 9. CDR3 coding DNA: TGTGCCAGTGCGGCACCGGGACAGGGCTACGAGCAGTACTTC. Translated, it gives CASAAPGQGYEQYF.

The V gene is TRBV5-6, the J gene TRBJ2-7; D possibly corresponds to TRBD1 (6 bases). Deletions cut 4 bases from V and 6 bases from J, with 23 bases between. Germline lookup yields CDR1 SGHDT and CDR2 YYEEEE. The CDR3 is 16 residues long. CDR3 in amino acids: CASSRDTGWISSEQYF. The DNA for the CDR3 is TGTGCCAGCAGCCGCGATACAGGGTGGATCTCAAGCGAGCAGTACTTC.

CDR3 nucleotide sequence: TGTGCCAGCAGTTACTTTGCGACCCAAGAGACCCAGTACTTC. Its translation: CASSYFATQETQYF. The rearrangement uses TRBV6-5 and TRBJ2-5; D remains unclear. From germline, CDR1 is MNHEY and CDR2 SVGAGI. This CDR3 region has 14 residues. With 1 base removed from V and 1 base from J, the gap between germline ends came to 7 bases.

The chain uses TRBV7-9 and TRBJ2-5; TRBD1 matches 8 bases. The J call is in doubt because the DNA end fits TRBJ2-7 better. The CDR3 sequence is 14 residues long. Germline CDR1 reads SEHNR; CDR2 reads FQNEAQ (reference sequence). The CDR3 DNA sequence: TGTGCCAGCAGCTTAATGCAGGGGGCCAGCGAGCAGTACTTC. Protein: CASSLMQGASEQYF.

On this clone itself: At one end, the junction sequence differs from germline, possibly due to a read error. The chain has TRBV19 and TRBJ1-2, with D maybe TRBD1 (5 bases). There are 12 residues in the CDR3. From germline, CDR1 is LNHDA and CDR2 SQIVND (reference sequence). This chain's CDR3 is CASSTAPDKYTF. The CDR3 nucleotides are TGTGCCAGCAGTACCGCCCCGGACAAGTACACCTTC.

This clone was recorded only once. V usage is TRBV28 and J usage is TRBJ2-2, with D maybe TRBD2 (6 bases). This CDR3 is built from 15 residues. CDR1 and CDR2 (germline): MDHEN, SYDVKM. The V gene lost 5 bases and the J gene lost 3 bases, with 13 bases spanning the gap. The CDR3 loop is CASSQFGGDTGELFF. The CDR3 bases are TGTGCCAGCAGTCAGTTCGGGGGTGACACCGGGGAGCTGTTTTTT.

The chain combines TRBV28 with TRBJ2-1; perhaps TRBD2 as D (5 bases). The germline gives CDR1 MDHEN, CDR2 SYDVKM. The CDR3 is 15 residues long. The V end was cut by 2 bases, the J end by 0 bases, with 8 bases between. CDR3 DNA sequence: TGTGCCAGCAGTTTAGAGGGCTACTCCTACAATGAGCAGTTCTTC. Its protein product is CASSLEGYSYNEQFF.

The V gene is TRBV19, the J gene TRBJ1-1; D remains ambiguous. V gave up 11 bases and J gave up 0 bases, with 16 bases separating them. The CDR3 totals 14 residues. Germline V gives CDR1 LNHDA, CDR2 SQIVND (reference sequence). The CDR3 sequence: CASGRLRMNTEAFF. CDR3 sequence (DNA): TGTGCCTCTGGACGGCTTAGAATGAACACTGAAGCTTTCTTT.

The count of this clone is one. The V gene is TRBV28, the J gene TRBJ1-3; D is unclear. Germline V lookup: CDR1 MDHEN, CDR2 SYDVKM. CDR3 size: 15 residues. With 7 bases removed from V and 0 bases from J, the gap between germline ends came to 13 bases. The CDR3 reads CASNVGFPSGNTIYF. The CDR3, as DNA: TGTGCCAGCAATGTTGGGTTTCCCTCTGGAAACACCATATATTTT.

This clone was seen more than once but under ten times. The chain recombines TRBV19 with TRBJ2-2; no clear D gene. The CDR3 is made up of 13 amino acids. The V and J ends lost 0 bases and 5 bases respectively, with 4 bases between them. The germline V gene encodes CDR1 LNHDA and CDR2 SQIVND (reference sequence). CDR3 coding DNA: TGTGCCAGTAGTATAGATGGGACCGGGGAGCTGTTTTTT. Protein product: CASSIDGTGELFF.